The text below deals with one TCR beta chain. This specimen belongs to a study of blood T cell repertoires in COVID-19. Overall study context: Sources were T cells, B-cell-depleted T cells, or PBMCs; the material itself was cDNA or gDNA.

Original handling: Amplified reference gene primers provided the basis for estimating nucleated cell counts. The method was immunoSEQ multiplex PCR; TCRdb's version includes in-frame clones alone and lacks a portion of them. V and J calls and clone size come straight from that table; D and trimming were deduced from the DNA. In the table there are 200,000 or so clones, more than 75% of which are singletons. This CDR3 is built from 14 residues. The germline gives CDR1 SGHRS, CDR2 YFSETQ. The V and J ends lost 1 base and 5 bases, in that order; junction bases with no gene match: 4. The sequencing input was peripheral blood. The clonotype was recovered from a man aged 50-59 years with acute or convalescent COVID-19. The rearrangement uses TRBV5-1 and TRBJ1-1, with 8 bases fitting TRBD1. CDR3 region: CASSLFRGHTEAFF. The CDR3 coding sequence is TGCGCCAGCAGCTTGTTCAGGGGGCATACTGAAGCTTTCTTT.